Shown below are 9 T cell receptor beta chains from a single sample sequenced in a study of blood T cells in healthy people across ages. It was with a sample-barcoded 5' primer and a J-beta primer mix that a second PCR of about 6 to 12 cycles was run. TCRdb passed the 5' RACE reads through MiXCR, listing each CDR3 protein once. The sample includes about 840,000 distinct CDR3 sequences, roughly 28% seen only once; the top ten take roughly 10%. These data also featured in a second study, about T cells of mothers and their children.

The specimen was blood. The receptor source for this set is a woman aged 40-49 years in good health.

As to this clonotype: A much more abundant neighbour one base away suggests this may be a read error. The J gene is TRBJ2-1, the V gene TRBV4-1; 9 nucleotides match TRBD1. TRBJ2-7 matches the DNA end more closely, so the J call is doubtful. Germline CDR1 reads MGHRA; CDR2 reads YSYEKL. This CDR3 has 17 amino acids. The chain's CDR3 is CASSQGQTGGTYNEQYF. CDR3 in DNA: TGCGCCAGCAGCCAAGGCCAAACAGGGGGCACCTACAATGAGCAGTACTTC.

The CDR3 sequence is CASTSGVAGLQETQYF. CDR3 nucleotide sequence: TGTGCCAGCACGAGCGGGGTAGCGGGCCTCCAAGAGACCCAGTACTTC. The chain recombines TRBV7-9 with TRBJ2-4; 7 nucleotides align to TRBD2. Gene TRBJ2-5 matches the end of the DNA better, so the J call may be wrong. The CDR3 consists of 16 residues. Germline values: CDR1 SEHNR, CDR2 FQNEAQ (reference sequence).

This rearrangement joins TRBV25-1 to TRBJ2-3, with 8 bases lining up with TRBD2. The CDR3 spans 15 residues. Per germline, CDR1 MGHDK and CDR2 SYGVNS. V trimming: 8 bases; J trimming: 4 bases; junction bases outside the gene matches: 11. CDR3 amino acids: CASSLWRGEADTQYF. The CDR3 bases are TGTGCCAGCTCGCTCTGGCGGGGGGAGGCAGATACGCAGTATTTT.

This clonotype was recorded many times. The V call is TRBV5-1, the J call TRBJ2-3, with D hard to call. Germline loops: CDR1 SGHRS, CDR2 YFSETQ. Trimming removed 9 bases from V and 0 bases from J, with 14 bases in between. The CDR3 extends over 14 amino acids. The chain's CDR3 is CATKTTASTDTQYF. The DNA of the CDR3 is TGCGCCACCAAGACGACCGCTAGCACAGATACGCAGTATTTT.

The V and J genes are TRBV20-1 and TRBJ2-7; D is unclear. Trimming pared 6 bases from V and 8 bases from J, leaving 11 bases between. The germline CDR1 and CDR2 sequences are DFQATT and SNEGSKA (reference sequence). CDR3 size: 10 residues. In DNA, the CDR3 is TGCAGTGCCCAAACATGGCAGCAGTACTTC. This sequence encodes CSAQTWQQYF.

This clonotype was observed a few times. The CDR3: CASSFSRGPTDTQYF. CDR3 nucleotide sequence: TGTGCCAGCAGCTTCTCCAGGGGTCCGACAGATACGCAGTATTTT. This chain uses TRBV7-2 with TRBJ2-3, with a tentative D call TRBD1 (6 bases). V gave up 3 bases and J gave up 3 bases, with 13 bases separating them. The CDR3 length is 15 residues. Per the germline V gene, CDR1 is SGHTA and CDR2 is FQGNSA.

The chain employs TRBV4-3 and TRBJ2-2; D is unclear. CDR1 is LGHNA, CDR2 YSLEER, per germline. Trimming shortened V by 0 bases and J by 6 bases, and 11 bases separated the two germline ends. CDR3 length: 15 residues. This CDR3 is CASSQDHMGSGELFF. CDR3 coding DNA: TGCGCCAGCAGCCAAGATCATATGGGCTCCGGGGAGCTGTTTTTT.

The chain combines TRBV5-1 with TRBJ2-1; tentative D call: TRBD2 (6 bases). In germline, CDR1 is SGHRS, CDR2 YFSETQ. There are 16 residues in the CDR3. The V gene lost 4 bases and the J gene lost 3 bases, with 17 bases spanning the gap. CDR3 sequence reads: CASSQDPGVYYNEQFF. The CDR3 DNA follows: TGCGCCAGCAGCCAAGATCCGGGGGTTTACTACAATGAGCAGTTCTTC.

This clonotype has just a few counts. The gene calls are TRBV7-2 and TRBJ1-5; the D is unclear. V lost 0 bases and J 2 bases, leaving 8 bases between the germline ends. Germline-derived CDR1 and CDR2 are SGHTA and FQGNSA. The CDR3 contains 15 residues. The CDR3 protein is CASSLANSGNQPQHF. The CDR3 DNA is TGTGCCAGCAGCTTAGCGAACAGCGGCAATCAGCCCCAGCATTTT. Combining the CDR3 with reference TRBV7-2 and TRBJ1-5 gives the whole variable domain GAGVSQSPSNKVTEKGKDVELRCDPISGHTALYWYRQSLGQGLEFLIYFQGNSAPDKSGLPSDRFSAERTGGSVSTLTIQRTQQEDSAVYLCASSLANSGNQPQHFGDGTRLSIL.